This T cell receptor beta chain emerged from a study of T cell repertoires in cytomegalovirus infection (dated by TCRdb to between 2018 and 2021). About the study as a whole: The HLA type of each donor mattered for the analysis, because public TCR beta signatures pointed to carriage of CMV infection along with the matching HLA type.

TCRdb names Illumina HiSeq 1500 as the instrument used. TCRdb reworked the public reads: Q25 trimming with fastp, MiXCR clone assembly, productive beta chains retained. Merged by CDR3 protein, the rows form single entries marked with the most common genes and DNA. The sample table records more than 500,000 distinct CDR3 sequences; 15% to 20% of these occur just once. Of the sample, 20% to 30% is held by the ten largest clones. General conclusions and limits of the study: Cumulative frequency of public TCR beta family members discriminated carriers of CMV infection plus the relevant HLA type in this cohort and an independent 352-donor cohort. The ex vivo response was dominated by HLA-C-restricted CMV-specific TCR beta clonotypes, which also provided the single most frequent clonotype in two of eight donors.

This clonotype came up a few times. This clone's antigen is unknown. Per-base quality was not reported, and no clone a single base away is much larger than it. Compared with germline, V lacks 6 bases and J lacks 6 bases; bases without a gene match: 13. The CDR1 and CDR2 encoded by the germline V gene are WSHSY and SAAADI. The CDR3 holds 15 amino acids from the cysteine to the phenylalanine. CDR3 DNA only is kept here, 45 bases in frame from base 1. The chain couples TRBV10-2 to TRBJ1-1; TRBD1 matches 7 bases in the middle. The clonotype comes from a human donor in good health (CMV status not recorded). Some clones in this sample may be carry-over from other donors' samples. Source material: CD8+ T cells from PBMCs. In nucleotide form, the sequence is TGCGCCAGCAGGCCTCCTCAGGGGGTAGGTGCTGAAGCTTTCTTT. Its amino acids are CASRPPQGVGAEAFF.